The clone carrying this T cell receptor (beta chain) was seen once. Its antigen remains unknown. Memory T cells were CD45RO+, naive were CD45RA+, sorted by FACS. The repertoire was sequenced with immunoSEQ multiplex PCR; TCRdb's copy has only in-frame clones and lacks some. The repertoire has under 40,000 clones, 80% to 95% of them found once; the top ten carry approximately 0.12%. The CDR3 covers 15 residues. Germline values: CDR1 LNHDA, CDR2 SQIVND (reference sequence). Trimming removed 6 bases from V and 4 bases from J; junction bases left unmatched: 8. The data belong to a study of regulatory dendritic cells for organ transplantation. General study points: Considerable individual heterogeneity was seen in alloreactive memory CD8+ T cells. Memory CD8+ T cells were the most oligoclonal; naive cells were highly diverse.

The V and J genes are TRBV19 and TRBJ1-2; 10 nucleotides match TRBD1. The receptor's source is a human donor in good health. What was sequenced was naive CD8+ T cells from blood. Subset defined: CD45RA+ naive T cells. The CDR3 spells CASSPGQGLAYGYTF. In DNA, the CDR3 is TGTGCCAGTAGCCCGGGACAGGGGTTGGCCTATGGCTACACCTTC.